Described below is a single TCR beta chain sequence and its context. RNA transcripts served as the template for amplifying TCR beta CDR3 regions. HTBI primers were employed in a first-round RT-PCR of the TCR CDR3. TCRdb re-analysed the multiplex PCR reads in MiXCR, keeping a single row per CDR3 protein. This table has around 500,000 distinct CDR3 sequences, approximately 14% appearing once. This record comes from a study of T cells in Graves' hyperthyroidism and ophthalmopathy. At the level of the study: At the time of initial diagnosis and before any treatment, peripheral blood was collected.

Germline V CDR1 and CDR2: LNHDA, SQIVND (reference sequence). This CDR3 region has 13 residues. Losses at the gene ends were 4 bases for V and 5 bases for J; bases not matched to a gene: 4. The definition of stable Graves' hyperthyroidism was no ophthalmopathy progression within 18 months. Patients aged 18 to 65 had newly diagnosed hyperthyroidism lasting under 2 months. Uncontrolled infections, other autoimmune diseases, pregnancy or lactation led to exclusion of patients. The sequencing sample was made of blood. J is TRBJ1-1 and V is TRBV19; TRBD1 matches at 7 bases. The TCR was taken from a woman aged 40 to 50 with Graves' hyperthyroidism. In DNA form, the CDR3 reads TGTGCCAGTAGTAAGGGGGCAAAGACTGAAGCTTTCTTT. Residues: CASSKGAKTEAFF.